This T cell receptor beta chain comes out of a study of cytomegalovirus exposure and HLA in healthy donors. Germline CDR1 reads MDHEN; CDR2 reads SYDVKM. The CDR3 loop spans 15 amino acids. Trimming took 4 bases from V and 3 from J; bases not matched to a gene: 4. Some clones are missing from TCRdb's copy, which holds only in-frame ones; the method was immunoSEQ multiplex PCR. In the table there are some 79,000 clones, roughly 93% of which are singletons. Sequenced input: PBMCs. The chain joins TRBV28 to TRBJ2-1; 9 nucleotides agree with TRBD2. This clonotype was obtained from a woman in her late teens or twenties in good health and CMV-seropositive. CDR3 sequence (DNA): TGTGCCAGCAGTTCATTGCGGGAGGGCTACAATGAGCAGTTCTTC. Its protein product is CASSSLREGYNEQFF.